This T cell receptor beta chain was recovered during a study of a mutant IDH1 vaccine in newly diagnosed glioma. Overall study: Sex distribution of treated patients was around 62% male and roughly 40% female; mean age was 40.4 years. Visit timing is recorded as week 35 for V12 and week 47 for V13.

Time point indicated: week 47, end of study. Mutant IDH1 20-mer peptide, at 300 ug, made up each vaccine dose, with topical imiquimod. With respect to this clone: As yet, its antigen is unknown.

Generated by immunoSEQ multiplex PCR, the TCRdb table keeps only in-frame clones and is missing some. The sample has tens of thousands of clones; about four fifths are singletons. The CDR3 has 15 amino acids. Germline CDR1 PRHDT, CDR2 FYEKMQ (reference sequence). J gave up 3 bases and V 4 bases, and 5 bases lay outside the gene matches. Study conclusions and caveats: Most patients, roughly 92%, showed vaccine-induced immune responses.

This TCR came from a woman in her twenties or thirties with glioma. Some clones in this sample may be carry-over from other donors' samples. This material consisted of PBMCs, taken from a glioma patient whose treatment included an IDH1 peptide vaccine. This chain joins TRBV13 and TRBJ2-7; 11 bases are shared with TRBD1. CDR3 residues: CASSSRDRGFYEQYF. CDR3 DNA sequence: TGTGCCAGCAGCTCAAGGGACAGGGGGTTCTACGAGCAGTACTTC.